The rows below give T cell receptor beta chains drawn from one sample of a study of CD8 T cells in ankylosing spondylitis. TCRdb independently ran MiXCR on the 5' RACE reads; one entry per CDR3 protein. This sample has more than 300,000 distinct CDR3 sequences, with around 7.6% found just once. Sequenced: blood, either unsorted or a sorted T cell fraction (not recorded which). The receptors stem from a male donor with ankylosing spondylitis. Both conserved end residues are trimmed from each CDR3. Each record gives: CDR3 protein, V gene.

ASSSPSGDTQY | TRBV11-2
ASRVWVDEQF | TRBV7-2
ASSWGGLAGTNEQY | TRBV5-1
ATSDSGTATYEQY | TRBV24-1
ASSRRESNEQF | TRBV2
ASSPQRGSYNEQF | TRBV4-2
ASRRWTGGVGAQY | TRBV28
ASSPSPGTGPQH | TRBV6-2/TRBV6-3
ASSQGLEGRETQY | TRBV5-1
ASSLVTGGHNEQF | TRBV7-2
SVTANTGELF | TRBV20-1
AINRGDTGELF | TRBV10-3
ASSRTVLEHNEQF | TRBV6-4
ASRRLGDGNQPQH | TRBV27
ASSQVSGPSSYEQY | TRBV4-1
SVMTVANEKLF | TRBV29-1
ASSYGGELDEQY | TRBV6-5
ASSVGTASYEQY | TRBV9
ASSRRSGSSYNEQF | TRBV7-2
ASSVDTGDGYT | TRBV9
ASSLFSGKAGELF | TRBV12-3/TRBV12-4
ASSYQTYTTRQETQY | TRBV6-2/TRBV6-3
ASSFGTSGETQY | TRBV27
ASSPGTVTYEQY | TRBV7-3